This TCR beta chain comes out of a study of regulatory T cells in long-lasting Graves disease. Study overall: Graves' patients, newly diagnosed, had taken antithyroid drugs under 3 months. Study-wide points: The number of shared public clonotypes was higher in persistent patients (about 3,000) than new patients (just over 950).

This clonotype occurred a few times. Its antigen is not identified. The CDR3 consists of 15 residues. V dropped 8 bases and J dropped 4; count of bases not matched to a gene: 10. The germline gives CDR1 MNHEY, CDR2 SMNVEV (reference sequence). Library construction for TCR beta used iRepertoire HTBI primers and Arm-PCR of CDR3 regions. TCRdb fed the multiplex PCR reads into MiXCR, producing one record per CDR3 protein. The sample shows hundreds of thousands of distinct CDR3 sequences, 15% to 20% of them seen only once. This sample's time point: newly diagnosed GD, antithyroid drugs for less than 3 months. The TCR library was prepared using RNA isolated from PBMCs. These data also formed part of another study, on T cells in Graves' hyperthyroidism and ophthalmopathy. This second study says: The authors deemed Graves' hyperthyroidism stable absent ophthalmopathy progression within 18 months.

The V and J genes are TRBV27 and TRBJ2-2; 7 bases align to TRBD1. Sequencing used peripheral blood mononuclear cells (PBMCs), obtained at new diagnosis, from a patient treated with antithyroid drugs. The sequence was collected from a woman aged 25 to 39 with Graves disease. Here the CDR3 DNA reads TGTGCCAGCGCCATAGACAGGGTATCCACCGGGGAGCTGTTTTTT. It encodes CASAIDRVSTGELFF.